The 22 T cell receptor beta chains listed next were all sequenced from one sample in a study of T cells after yellow fever vaccination (dated by TCRdb to the late 2010s). The sample's treatment or condition, from its label and the paper: live attenuated yellow fever vaccine strain. Libraries were constructed by 5' RACE. These reads were obtained on an Illumina HiSeq 2500. TCRdb passed the public sequencing reads through fastp at Q25 and MiXCR, retaining productive beta sequences. Each record represents a unique CDR3 protein, reported with the most common genes and DNA among its rows. The sample profile shows roughly 45,000 distinct CDR3 sequences; over 5.5% of them were found once. Roughly a tenth of the sample belongs to the ten largest clones. This specimen was PBMCs, either bulk or a sorted T-cell subset (CD4+, CD8+, memory, or dextramer-sorted; not recorded which), taken 45 days after the yellow fever booster vaccination. The source of these receptors is a man aged 30-40 years who received the YFV17D yellow fever vaccine.

This clonotype was seen ten or more times. J is TRBJ2-4 and V is TRBV20-1, with 16 bases aligning to TRBD2. The CDR3 consists of 13 residues. Per germline, CDR1 DFQATT and CDR2 SNEGSKA (reference sequence). The trim removed 4 bases at V and 16 bases at J, leaving 7 bases unmatched. The DNA for the CDR3 is TGCAGTGCTACGGGACTAGCGGGAGGGCCGTCATACTTC. This encodes CSATGLAGGPSYF.

This clonotype was picked up many times. The rearrangement links TRBV3-1 to TRBJ2-1; no clear D gene. The CDR3 is 12 amino acids. The germline V and J ends were trimmed by 6 bases and 9 bases, with 12 bases remaining between them. The V gene's germline CDR1 is LGHDT and CDR2 YNNKEL (reference sequence). The CDR3 spells CASSHSRTEQFF. CDR3 in DNA: TGTGCCAGCAGTCATTCTAGGACTGAGCAGTTCTTC.

This rearrangement joins TRBV11-2 to TRBJ1-2; D gene uncertain. There are 13 residues in the CDR3. CDR1 is SGHAT and CDR2 is FQNNGV in the germline V gene. The ends were cut back, 4 bases at V and 8 bases at J, with 14 bases in the middle. The CDR3 reads CASSSVPGYGYTF. The CDR3 coding sequence is TGTGCCAGCAGCTCCGTCCCTGGTTACGGCTACACCTTC. Full variable domain (remainder filled in from reference TRBV11-2 and TRBJ1-2): EAGVAQSPRYKIIEKRQSVAFWCNPISGHATLYWYQQILGQGPKLLIQFQNNGVVDDSQLPKDRFSAERLKGVDSTLKIQPAKLEDSAVYLCASSSVPGYGYTFGSGTRLTVV.

The chain combines TRBV24-1 with TRBJ2-1; 10 nucleotides agree with TRBD2. The CDR3 is 17 residues long. Germline trimming cut 4 bases from V and 1 base from J; bases unmatched to any gene: 6. Per germline, CDR1 KGHDR and CDR2 SFDVKD. In nucleotides, the CDR3 is TGTGCCACCAGTGACCCTAGCGGGAGTAAATCCTACAATGAGCAGTTCTTC. Encoded protein: CATSDPSGSKSYNEQFF.

This clonotype was detected many times. The chain carries TRBV7-9 and TRBJ1-6, with TRBD1 matching 10 bases. The V segment lost 6 bases and the J segment 8 bases; nucleotides outside the gene matches: 4. The germline V gene has CDR1 SEHNR and CDR2 FQNEAQ (reference sequence). The CDR3 consists of 14 residues. The CDR3 DNA follows: TGTGCCAGCAGACCAGGACAGGGGGATTCACCCCTCCACTTT. It specifies CASRPGQGDSPLHF.

This clonotype has ten or more counts. The V call is TRBV4-3, the J call TRBJ1-4, with D perhaps matching TRBD1 (5 bases). Deletions cut 0 bases from V and 8 bases from J, with 16 bases between. The CDR3 consists of 16 residues. Germline V gene sequence: CDR1 LGHNA, CDR2 YSLEER. The CDR3 region has the DNA TGCGCCAGCAGCCAAGAAGGGTCGGGGACGCCGGAAAAACTGTTTTTT. Protein sequence: CASSQEGSGTPEKLFF.

The V call is TRBV20-1, the J call TRBJ1-6, with D tentatively TRBD1 (5 bases). The CDR3 sequence is 16 residues long. Looked up from germline, CDR1 is DFQATT and CDR2 is SNEGSKA (reference sequence). V lost 8 bases to trimming and J lost 9 bases, with 26 bases between them. CDR3 nucleotide sequence: TGCAGTACCCTCTCGGGGGGGATTCCCTTTGGTTCACCCCTCCACTTT. It is translated as CSTLSGGIPFGSPLHF.

As to this clonotype: A much larger clone sits a single nucleotide away, making a read error possible. The chain has TRBV7-8 and TRBJ2-7, with D possibly TRBD1 on 5 matching bases. The V gene lost 8 bases and the J gene lost 3 bases, with 17 bases spanning the gap. The length of the CDR3 is 14 residues. In germline, CDR1 is SGHVS, CDR2 FQNEAQ. The CDR3 nucleotides are TGTGCCAGCGGCAGGACCGAGACAGACTACGAGCAGTACTTC. Residues: CASGRTETDYEQYF.

At least ten counts were recorded for this clonotype. CDR3 region: CAWSGQVYQPQHF. DNA of the CDR3: TGTGCCTGGAGTGGACAGGTTTATCAGCCCCAGCATTTT. The V call is TRBV30, the J call TRBJ1-5; D is perhaps TRBD1 (6 bases). The V gene's germline CDR1 is GTSNPN and CDR2 SVGIG (reference sequence). This CDR3 has 13 residues. V was pared by 1 base and J by 5 bases, with 9 bases between. The variable domain in full, completed from reference TRBV30 and TRBJ1-5, reads SQTIHQWPATLVQPVGSPLSLECTVEGTSNPNLYWYRQAAGRGLQLLFYSVGIGQISSEVPQNLSASRPQDRQFILSSKKLLLSDSGFYLCAWSGQVYQPQHFGDGTRLSIL.

The chain couples TRBV30 to TRBJ2-3, with D possibly matching TRBD2 (5 bases). The CDR3 runs to 15 residues. Per germline, CDR1 GTSNPN and CDR2 SVGIG (reference sequence). Between the trimmed V and J ends, which lost 0 bases and 2 bases, there was a span of 12 bases. This CDR3 is CAWSVGELATDTQYF. For the CDR3, the DNA is TGTGCCTGGAGTGTGGGAGAATTGGCCACAGATACGCAGTATTTT. The whole variable domain, remainder taken from reference TRBV30 and TRBJ2-3, is SQTIHQWPATLVQPVGSPLSLECTVEGTSNPNLYWYRQAAGRGLQLLFYSVGIGQISSEVPQNLSASRPQDRQFILSSKKLLLSDSGFYLCAWSVGELATDTQYFGPGTRLTVL.

V is TRBV7-2 and J is TRBJ1-5; D may be TRBD1 (6 bases). V lost 5 bases, J lost 0 bases, and 17 bases lay in between. Germline V CDR1 and CDR2: SGHTA, FQGNSA. There are 17 residues in the CDR3. The CDR3 sequence: CASSPISGGLSNQPQHF. As DNA, the CDR3 is TGTGCCAGCAGCCCGATATCCGGGGGCCTTAGCAATCAGCCCCAGCATTTT. Variable domain in full (rest from reference TRBV7-2 and TRBJ1-5): GAGVSQSPSNKVTEKGKDVELRCDPISGHTALYWYRQSLGQGLEFLIYFQGNSAPDKSGLPSDRFSAERTGGSVSTLTIQRTQQEDSAVYLCASSPISGGLSNQPQHFGDGTRLSIL.

This clonotype has ten or more counts. The chain carries TRBV7-8 and TRBJ2-5; D is perhaps TRBD1 (6 bases). The CDR3 contains 12 residues. V was trimmed by 6 bases and J by 1 base, leaving 6 bases between them. Looked up from germline, CDR1 is SGHVS and CDR2 is FQNEAQ. The CDR3, as DNA: TGTGCCAGCAGGACAGGCCAAGAGACCCAGTACTTC. Residues: CASRTGQETQYF.

The rearrangement uses TRBV20-1 and TRBJ2-1; perhaps D is TRBD1 or TRBD2 (5 bases each). This CDR3 comprises 14 residues. With 3 bases removed from V and 9 bases from J, the gap between germline ends came to 18 bases. Germline V gene sequence: CDR1 DFQATT, CDR2 SNEGSKA (reference sequence). The CDR3 sequence: CSARRGPAVIEQFF. As DNA, the CDR3 is TGCAGTGCTAGGAGGGGTCCCGCAGTGATTGAGCAGTTCTTC.

The J gene is TRBJ1-2, the V gene TRBV6-6; the D gene is possibly TRBD1 (5 bases). The CDR3 contains 12 residues. The V and J ends lost 8 bases and 8 bases respectively, with 15 bases between them. Germline loops: CDR1 MNHNY, CDR2 SVGAGI (reference sequence). CDR3 in amino acids: CASGGAGLGYTF. The DNA of the CDR3 is TGTGCCAGCGGGGGAGCGGGGCTCGGCTACACCTTC.

About this clonotype: It may be a read error: a sequence one base away is much more abundant. This chain joins TRBV3-1 and TRBJ2-3; TRBD1 agrees at 11 bases. This CDR3 is built from 17 residues. Germline CDR1 is LGHDT and CDR2 is YNNKEL (reference sequence). DNA for the CDR3: TGTGCCATCAGCCGGGGGCCGGGACAGGGGGTTTCAGATACGCAGTATTTT. This sequence encodes CAISRGPGQGVSDTQYF.

The V and J genes are TRBV18 and TRBJ2-5; D might be TRBD1 (6 bases). Per the germline V gene, CDR1 is KGHSH and CDR2 is LQKENI. This CDR3 spans 14 amino acids. The ends were cut back, 3 bases at V and 5 bases at J, with 13 bases in the middle. This chain's CDR3 is CASSPTNQGETQYF. CDR3 DNA sequence: TGTGCCAGCTCACCGACCAACCAGGGGGAGACCCAGTACTTC.

This clonotype was counted many times. The chain employs TRBV20-1 and TRBJ2-5; D is perhaps TRBD1 (7 bases). In germline, CDR1 is DFQATT, CDR2 SNEGSKA (reference sequence). Trimming removed 1 base at V and 7 bases at J, with 16 bases between. The CDR3 is made up of 14 amino acids. The CDR3 nucleotides read TGCAGTGCTAGAGGGGGGACAGCGGAGGGGACCCAGTACTTC. Encoded protein: CSARGGTAEGTQYF.

This clonotype was seen repeatedly, ten times or more. The chain recombines TRBV28 with TRBJ2-1, with 13 bases fitting TRBD2. CDR1 is MDHEN, CDR2 SYDVKM, per germline. The CDR3 extends over 19 amino acids. V lost 9 bases, J lost 7 bases, and 21 bases stayed unmatched. Here the CDR3 DNA reads TGTGCCAGTTACAGGGGGCAAACTAGCGGGAGGGCAAGGGGGAATGAGCAGTTCTTC. Protein product: CASYRGQTSGRARGNEQFF.

V is TRBV12-5 and J is TRBJ2-1; D is possibly TRBD1 (6 bases). Trimming took 1 base from V and 4 from J, leaving 11 bases between them. CDR3 length: 15 residues. From germline, CDR1 is LGHNT and CDR2 FRNRAP. The CDR3, as DNA: TGTGCTAGTGGTTTGGGTCAGGGGTCGTACAATGAGCAGTTCTTC. This gives the protein CASGLGQGSYNEQFF.

This chain uses TRBV5-1 with TRBJ1-2; possible D gene TRBD1, 6 bases. The CDR3 is 16 residues long. Trimming took off 0 bases at V and 7 bases at J, with 19 bases between the two ends. Germline V gene sequence: CDR1 SGHRS, CDR2 YFSETQ. CDR3 amino acids: CASSLGGTGRPLGYTF. CDR3 in DNA: TGCGCCAGCAGCTTGGGGGGTACAGGGCGGCCCCTTGGCTACACCTTC. Full variable domain (remainder filled in from reference TRBV5-1 and TRBJ1-2): KAGVTQTPRYLIKTRGQQVTLSCSPISGHRSVSWYQQTPGQGLQFLFEYFSETQRNKGNFPGRFSGRQFSNSRSEMNVSTLELGDSALYLCASSLGGTGRPLGYTFGSGTRLTVV.

This clonotype appeared a few times. The rearrangement joins TRBV20-1 to TRBJ1-2; D may be TRBD1 (5 bases). Trimming removed 0 bases from V and 6 bases from J, with 11 bases in between. The CDR3 totals 13 residues. Germline lookup yields CDR1 DFQATT and CDR2 SNEGSKA (reference sequence). The DNA for the CDR3 is TGCAGTGCTAGAGATGGGGCCAACGATGGCTACACCTTC. It codes for CSARDGANDGYTF.

This clonotype was seen ten or more times. The V and J genes are TRBV24-1 and TRBJ2-1, with D possibly being TRBD1 or TRBD2 (5 bases each). The germline V and J ends were trimmed by 0 bases and 6 bases, with 11 bases remaining between them. The CDR3 has 15 amino acids. Germline V gene lookup returns CDR1 KGHDR and CDR2 SFDVKD. The CDR3 sequence: CATSDLGGPGNEQFF. The CDR3 DNA follows: TGTGCCACCAGTGATTTGGGGGGTCCGGGCAATGAGCAGTTCTTC.